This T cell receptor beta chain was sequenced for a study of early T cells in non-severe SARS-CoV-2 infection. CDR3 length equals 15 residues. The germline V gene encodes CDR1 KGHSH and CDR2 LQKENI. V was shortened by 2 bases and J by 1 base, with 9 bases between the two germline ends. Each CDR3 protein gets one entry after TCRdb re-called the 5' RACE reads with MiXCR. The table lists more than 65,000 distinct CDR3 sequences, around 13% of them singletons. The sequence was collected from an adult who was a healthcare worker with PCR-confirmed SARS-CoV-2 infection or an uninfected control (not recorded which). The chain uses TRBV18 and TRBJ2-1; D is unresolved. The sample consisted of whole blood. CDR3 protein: CASSPIRVSYNEQFF. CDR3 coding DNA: TGTGCCAGCTCACCAATTAGGGTATCCTACAATGAGCAGTTCTTC.